The rows below give T cell receptor beta chains drawn from one sample of a study of cytomegalovirus exposure and HLA in healthy donors. Here immunoSEQ multiplex PCR was the method, and the copy in TCRdb shows in-frame clones only, minus some. Here the sample spans roughly 89,000 clones, around 84% being singletons. The sequenced material came from PBMCs. The receptors shown here come from a man younger than 30 in good health and CMV-seronegative. The CDR3 runs from the conserved cysteine through the conserved F or W. D genes are given only for firm matches. Clone sizes are given selectively: once, few, many, or a class where the clone is expanded.

J gene: TRBJ2-7
clone size: .
D gene: TRBD2
V gene: TRBV11-2
CDR3 protein: CASSLVGGGTIEQYF
CDR3 DNA: TGTGCCAGCAGCTTAGTCGGGGGGGGCACGATTGAGCAGTACTTC

J gene: TRBJ1-5
clone size: .
D gene: TRBD1
V gene: TRBV11-1
CDR3 protein: CASSHRDRDNQPQHF
CDR3 DNA: TGTGCCAGCAGCCACCGGGACAGGGACAATCAGCCCCAGCATTTT

J gene: TRBJ1-2
clone size: .
D gene: .
V gene: TRBV9
CDR3 protein: CASSSWGLIYGYTF
CDR3 DNA: TGTGCCAGCAGCTCTTGGGGGCTGATCTATGGCTACACCTTC

J gene: TRBJ2-7
clone size: .
D gene: TRBD2
V gene: TRBV5-4
CDR3 protein: CASSPQRGGTYEQYF
CDR3 DNA: TGTGCCAGCAGCCCACAGCGGGGGGGTACCTACGAGCAGTACTTC

J gene: TRBJ2-1
clone size: .
D gene: TRBD1
V gene: TRBV11-2
CDR3 protein: CASSPDREAYNEQFF
CDR3 DNA: TGTGCCAGCAGCCCCGACAGGGAAGCCTACAATGAGCAGTTCTTC

J gene: TRBJ2-7
clone size: .
D gene: TRBD2
V gene: TRBV25-1
CDR3 protein: CASSEWSSGVGEQYF
CDR3 DNA: TGTGCCAGCAGTGAATGGAGTAGCGGGGTGGGCGAGCAGTACTTC

J gene: TRBJ1-1
clone size: .
D gene: .
V gene: TRBV5-1
CDR3 protein: CASSPQTGGTEAFF
CDR3 DNA: TGCGCCAGCAGCCCTCAGACAGGAGGCACTGAAGCTTTCTTT

J gene: TRBJ1-5
clone size: .
D gene: .
V gene: TRBV7-9
CDR3 protein: CASEQDGSGQPQHF
CDR3 DNA: TGTGCCAGCGAACAGGACGGTTCGGGCCAGCCCCAGCATTTT

J gene: TRBJ2-7
clone size: .
D gene: .
V gene: TRBV4-1
CDR3 protein: CASSPLYGALYEQYF
CDR3 DNA: TGCGCCAGCAGCCCTTTGTATGGGGCCCTCTACGAGCAGTACTTC

J gene: TRBJ1-1
clone size: .
D gene: .
V gene: TRBV5-8
CDR3 protein: CASSFKAGYTEAFF
CDR3 DNA: TGTGCCAGCAGCTTTAAGGCAGGGTACACTGAAGCTTTCTTT

J gene: TRBJ1-3
clone size: .
D gene: TRBD1
V gene: TRBV5-1
CDR3 protein: CASSSGQGPYSGNTIYF
CDR3 DNA: TGCGCCAGCAGCTCCGGACAGGGTCCCTACTCTGGAAACACCATATATTTT

J gene: TRBJ2-7
clone size: .
D gene: TRBD1
V gene: TRBV13
CDR3 protein: CASSLRQGADEQYF
CDR3 DNA: TGTGCCAGCAGCCTTAGACAGGGGGCCGACGAGCAGTACTTC

J gene: TRBJ1-2
clone size: .
D gene: TRBD1
V gene: TRBV5-6
CDR3 protein: CASSWDRVEAF
CDR3 DNA: TGTGCCAGCAGCTGGGACAGGGTGGAAGCCTTC

J gene: TRBJ1-1
clone size: .
D gene: .
V gene: TRBV7-9
CDR3 protein: CASSLSGDTEAFF
CDR3 DNA: TGTGCCAGCAGCTTATCAGGGGACACTGAAGCTTTCTTT

J gene: TRBJ2-6
clone size: .
D gene: .
V gene: TRBV5-1
CDR3 protein: CASSPTGAAGANVLTF
CDR3 DNA: TGCGCCAGCAGCCCGACAGGTGCCGCCGGGGCCAACGTCCTGACTTTC

J gene: TRBJ1-2
clone size: .
D gene: TRBD1
V gene: TRBV18
CDR3 protein: CASSRDRGNYGYTF
CDR3 DNA: TGTGCCAGCTCACGGGACAGGGGGAACTATGGCTACACCTTC

J gene: TRBJ2-1
clone size: .
D gene: TRBD2
V gene: TRBV14
CDR3 protein: CASSQLLAGDFYNEQFF
CDR3 DNA: TGTGCCAGCAGCCAACTACTAGCGGGGGATTTTTACAATGAGCAGTTCTTC

J gene: TRBJ1-1
clone size: few
D gene: .
V gene: TRBV7-2
CDR3 protein: CASGGPGQGMNTEAFF
CDR3 DNA: TGTGCCAGCGGGGGACCAGGGCAGGGGATGAACACTGAAGCTTTCTTT

J gene: TRBJ2-7
clone size: .
D gene: .
V gene: TRBV19
CDR3 protein: CASSNGRRGAKTYEQYF
CDR3 DNA: TGTGCCAGTAGTAACGGAAGGAGGGGAGCGAAGACCTACGAGCAGTACTTC

J gene: TRBJ2-5
clone size: .
D gene: .
V gene: TRBV7-2
CDR3 protein: CASSASGIQETQYF
CDR3 DNA: TGTGCCAGCAGCGCCTCAGGGATCCAAGAGACCCAGTACTTC

J gene: TRBJ1-2
clone size: .
D gene: .
V gene: TRBV19
CDR3 protein: CASSFQWRGANYGYTF
CDR3 DNA: TGTGCCAGTAGTTTTCAGTGGCGGGGTGCGAACTATGGCTACACCTTC

J gene: TRBJ1-2
clone size: once
D gene: .
V gene: TRBV7-6
CDR3 protein: CASSLDQNYGYAF
CDR3 DNA: TGTGCCAGCAGCTTAGATCAGAACTATGGCTACGCCTTC

J gene: TRBJ2-3
clone size: .
D gene: .
V gene: TRBV9
CDR3 protein: CASSVMVGFADTQYF
CDR3 DNA: TGTGCCAGCAGCGTAATGGTGGGCTTCGCAGATACGCAGTATTTT

J gene: TRBJ2-7
clone size: few
D gene: .
V gene: TRBV13
CDR3 protein: CASSQEGGLSAEQYF
CDR3 DNA: TGTGCCAGCAGCCAAGAGGGGGGGCTCAGTGCCGAGCAGTACTTC

J gene: TRBJ1-5
clone size: few
D gene: .
V gene: TRBV9
CDR3 protein: CASSATGTSNQPQHF
CDR3 DNA: TGTGCCAGCAGCGCAACAGGTACGAGCAATCAGCCCCAGCATTTT

J gene: TRBJ2-7
clone size: .
D gene: TRBD1
V gene: TRBV6-1
CDR3 protein: CASSVGQGGREQYF
CDR3 DNA: TGTGCCAGCAGTGTGGGACAGGGGGGGCGCGAGCAGTACTTC

J gene: TRBJ2-3
clone size: .
D gene: .
V gene: TRBV2
CDR3 protein: CASSPTGIQTDTQYF
CDR3 DNA: TGTGCCAGCAGTCCTACAGGGATTCAGACAGATACGCAGTATTTT

J gene: TRBJ2-1
clone size: .
D gene: TRBD2
V gene: TRBV10-3
CDR3 protein: CAISVQGSGGNNEQFF
CDR3 DNA: TGTGCCATCAGTGTTCAGGGCAGCGGGGGGAACAATGAGCAGTTCTTC

J gene: TRBJ2-6
clone size: .
D gene: .
V gene: TRBV18
CDR3 protein: CASSPQGPHSGANVLTF
CDR3 DNA: TGTGCCAGCTCACCGCAGGGCCCCCACTCTGGGGCCAACGTCCTGACTTTC

J gene: TRBJ1-2
clone size: .
D gene: .
V gene: TRBV5-8
CDR3 protein: CASSFYQGNYGYTF
CDR3 DNA: TGTGCCAGCAGCTTTTATCAGGGAAACTATGGCTACACCTTC

J gene: TRBJ2-3
clone size: .
D gene: TRBD2
V gene: TRBV10-1
CDR3 protein: CASSESQRGPTDTQYF
CDR3 DNA: TGCGCCAGCAGTGAGAGCCAGCGGGGGCCCACAGATACGCAGTATTTT

J gene: TRBJ2-7
clone size: .
D gene: .
V gene: TRBV29-1
CDR3 protein: CSVALQGREQYF
CDR3 DNA: TGCAGCGTTGCGCTGCAGGGGCGCGAGCAGTACTTC

J gene: TRBJ1-2
clone size: .
D gene: TRBD1
V gene: TRBV27
CDR3 protein: CASSPGGGPDYGYTF
CDR3 DNA: TGTGCCAGCAGCCCGGGAGGGGGCCCAGACTATGGCTACACCTTC

J gene: TRBJ1-3
clone size: .
D gene: .
V gene: TRBV19
CDR3 protein: CASSIAGFSGNTIYF
CDR3 DNA: TGTGCCAGTAGTATTGCAGGGTTCTCTGGAAACACCATATATTTT

J gene: TRBJ2-2
clone size: .
D gene: TRBD1
V gene: TRBV11-2
CDR3 protein: CASSWYRGHTGELFF
CDR3 DNA: TGTGCCAGCAGCTGGTACAGGGGGCACACCGGGGAGCTGTTTTTT

J gene: TRBJ1-2
clone size: .
D gene: TRBD1
V gene: TRBV7-9
CDR3 protein: CASSLGTVYGYTF
CDR3 DNA: TGTGCCAGCAGCTTGGGGACAGTTTATGGCTACACCTTC

J gene: TRBJ2-3
clone size: .
D gene: .
V gene: TRBV15
CDR3 protein: CATSRDQDTQYF
CDR3 DNA: TGTGCCACCAGCAGAGATCAAGATACGCAGTATTTT

J gene: TRBJ2-1
clone size: .
D gene: TRBD1
V gene: TRBV6-6
CDR3 protein: CASSTRDRGPRNEQFF
CDR3 DNA: TGTGCCAGCAGTACTCGGGACAGGGGGCCTCGGAATGAGCAGTTCTTC

J gene: TRBJ2-7
clone size: few
D gene: .
V gene: TRBV7-9
CDR3 protein: CSSSPSEVLYEQYF
CDR3 DNA: TGTTCCAGCAGCCCTTCCGAGGTTCTCTACGAGCAGTACTTC

J gene: TRBJ2-6
clone size: .
D gene: TRBD1
V gene: TRBV19
CDR3 protein: CASTPGQGANGANVLTF
CDR3 DNA: TGTGCCAGTACCCCGGGACAGGGGGCAAATGGGGCCAACGTCCTGACTTTC

J gene: TRBJ2-3
clone size: .
D gene: TRBD1
V gene: TRBV25-1
CDR3 protein: CASTEGASTDTQYF
CDR3 DNA: TGTGCCAGCACTGAGGGGGCTAGCACAGATACGCAGTATTTT

J gene: TRBJ2-2
clone size: once
D gene: .
V gene: TRBV5-1
CDR3 protein: CASSLDRVTGELFF
CDR3 DNA: TGCGCCAGCAGCTTGGACAGGGTGACCGGGGAGCTGTTTTTT

J gene: TRBJ1-2
clone size: .
D gene: TRBD1
V gene: TRBV4-1
CDR3 protein: CASSQLTGGKDYGYTF
CDR3 DNA: TGCGCCAGCAGCCAGCTGACAGGGGGTAAGGACTATGGCTACACCTTC

J gene: TRBJ2-1
clone size: .
D gene: .
V gene: TRBV7-9
CDR3 protein: CASSYKSGYNEQFF
CDR3 DNA: TGTGCCAGCAGCTATAAGAGTGGCTACAATGAGCAGTTCTTC